Presented here are 16 T cell receptor beta chains from one specimen sequenced in a study of blood T cell repertoires in COVID-19. The protocol was immunoSEQ multiplex PCR, while the TCRdb copy is restricted to in-frame clones and leaves out a portion. Among roughly 250,000 clones, approximately 86% were seen once, and the ten largest hold approximately 1.5%. Sequenced: PBMCs or T cells enriched from blood (not recorded which). The source is a woman between 45 and 65 years old who had recovered from COVID-19.

V gene TRBV7-2 combines with J gene TRBJ1-4, with 8 positions matching TRBD1. From germline, CDR1 is SGHTA and CDR2 FQGNSA. The CDR3 has 15 amino acids. V was pared by 1 base and J by 4 bases, with 2 bases of the junction left unmatched. The CDR3 DNA reads TGTGCCAGCAGCTTAGGGACAGGGTTTAATGAAAAACTGTTTTTT. Amino acid sequence: CASSLGTGFNEKLFF.

This clone was seen a handful of times. V gene TRBV12-3 or TRBV12-4 combines with J gene TRBJ1-2; no clear D. The CDR3 length is 12 residues. Trimming cost V 6 bases and J 4 bases, with 9 bases left between them. The CDR3 loop is CASREEIYGYTF. CDR3 sequence (DNA): TGTGCCAGCAGAGAGGAAATCTATGGCTACACCTTC.

The chain carries TRBV18 and TRBJ1-2; D might be TRBD1 (6 bases). V was clipped by 5 bases and J by 4 bases, with 17 bases between them. In germline, CDR1 is KGHSH, CDR2 LQKENI. This CDR3 is 15 amino acids long. DNA for the CDR3: TGTGCCAGCTCAATCGAGGGGGTGCTAGGCTATGGCTACACCTTC. Translated: CASSIEGVLGYGYTF.

The gene calls are TRBV11-2 and TRBJ1-3, with 8 bases that match TRBD1. CDR1 is SGHAT, CDR2 FQNNGV, per germline. This CDR3 has 15 residues. V shed 5 bases, J shed 3 bases, and the junction held 6 bases outside the gene matches. The CDR3 is CASSVRQGSGNTIYF. The CDR3 nucleotides read TGTGCCAGCAGCGTAAGACAGGGGAGTGGAAACACCATATATTTT.

V gene TRBV28 combines with J gene TRBJ2-7, with TRBD2 as a possible D gene (5 bases). Trimming removed 10 bases at V and 3 bases at J, with 13 bases between. The CDR3 is 12 amino acids. In germline, CDR1 is MDHEN, CDR2 SYDVKM. The CDR3 nucleotides are TGTGCCACCCGGGGTCAGATCTACGAGCAGTACTTC. This encodes CATRGQIYEQYF.

The CDR3 region has the DNA TGTGCCAGCGTCAAAAGGGGGTCGAGCTCCTACGAGCAGTACTTC. Encoded protein: CASVKRGSSSYEQYF. V is TRBV3-1 (or the pseudogene TRBV3-2) and J is TRBJ2-7; the D gene is possibly TRBD1 (6 bases). This CDR3 spans 15 amino acids. Trimming pared 8 bases from V and 0 bases from J, leaving 17 bases between. Germline lookup yields CDR1 LGHDT and CDR2 YNNKEL (reference sequence).

This sequence joins TRBV15 and TRBJ1-6; 7 bases are shared with TRBD1. The CDR3 is made up of 16 amino acids. J was trimmed by 1 base and V by 9 bases; bases with no gene match: 9. Germline values: CDR1 LNHNV, CDR2 YYDKDF (reference sequence). The CDR3 nucleotides read TGTGCCACAGACAGGGAAAGAAAGTCCTATAATTCACCCCTCCACTTT. Translation: CATDRERKSYNSPLHF.

This chain connects TRBV15 to TRBJ1-1; D may be TRBD1 (5 bases). Trimming pared 0 bases from V and 3 bases from J, leaving 14 bases between. CDR3 length: 16 residues. Germline assignment: CDR1 LNHNV and CDR2 YYDKDF (reference sequence). The CDR3 bases are TGTGCCACCAGCAGAGATTGGGCAGGGAAGGACACTGAAGCTTTCTTT. Amino acids: CATSRDWAGKDTEAFF.

The chain is built from TRBV7-2 and TRBJ2-1; 15 bases fit TRBD2. The CDR3 is made up of 18 amino acids. From germline, CDR1 is SGHTA and CDR2 FQGNSA. The J segment lost 7 bases and the V segment lost 1 base, leaving 8 bases of the junction unmatched. CDR3 residues: CASSLGPPGLAGGNEQFF. The DNA for the CDR3 is TGTGCCAGCAGCTTAGGCCCCCCGGGACTAGCGGGAGGTAATGAGCAGTTCTTC.

This clone was counted a few times. The gene calls are TRBV4-3 and TRBJ2-3, with a weak D call TRBD1 (5 bases). The CDR3 length is 15 residues. Germline values: CDR1 LGHNA, CDR2 YSLEER. Trimming stripped 0 bases from V and 0 bases from J, with 7 bases between. As DNA, the CDR3 is TGCGCCAGCAGCCAAGAGTGGGGCAGCACAGATACGCAGTATTTT. It translates to CASSQEWGSTDTQYF.

This clone was seen many times. The chain employs TRBV19 and TRBJ1-1; D uncertain. The CDR3 has 13 amino acids. V lost 5 bases and J 2 bases, leaving 9 bases between the germline ends. Germline assignment: CDR1 LNHDA and CDR2 SQIVND (reference sequence). CDR3 in amino acids: CASSLTENTEAFF. As DNA, the CDR3 is TGTGCCAGTAGTTTAACAGAAAACACTGAAGCTTTCTTT.

The gene calls are TRBV7-9 and TRBJ1-2; 9 nucleotides match TRBD1. The CDR3 extends over 16 amino acids. With 6 bases clipped from V and 8 bases from J, the junction kept 16 bases outside the gene matches. Germline CDR1 SEHNR, CDR2 FQNEAQ (reference sequence). CDR3 sequence: CASRQRTGGDEGGYTF. Here the CDR3 DNA reads TGTGCCAGCAGACAAAGAACAGGGGGCGACGAAGGGGGCTACACCTTC.

The V gene is TRBV3-1 (or the pseudogene TRBV3-2), the J gene TRBJ2-7, with TRBD2 matching 12 bases. The CDR3 sequence is 15 residues long. CDR1 and CDR2 from the germline V gene are LGHDT and YNNKEL (reference sequence). The trim removed 4 bases at V and 7 bases at J, leaving 8 bases unmatched. The CDR3 loop is CASSRSGLAGGEQYF. CDR3 nucleotides: TGTGCCAGCAGCCGCTCGGGACTAGCGGGCGGGGAGCAGTACTTC.

This clone was observed once. The chain recombines TRBV7-6 with TRBJ2-7; 9 bases map to TRBD1. Germline values: CDR1 SGHVS, CDR2 FNYEAQ. With V trimmed by 1 base and J by 6 bases, 7 bases remained unmatched. The CDR3 is 15 residues long. The CDR3, as DNA: TGTGCCAGCAGCTTAGAAATACTACAGGGGGCCGAGCAGTACTTC. Translating gives CASSLEILQGAEQYF.

The V call is TRBV2, the J call TRBJ2-3; D call uncertain. CDR1 SNHLY and CDR2 FYNNEI come from the germline V gene. The CDR3 covers 16 residues. V lost 2 bases and J 4 bases, leaving 16 bases between the germline ends. The CDR3 bases are TGTGCCAGCAGTGAAACCCCCACCCGCAGTTCAGATACGCAGTATTTT. This codes for CASSETPTRSSDTQYF.

The V gene is TRBV6-1, the J gene TRBJ2-1; 7 nucleotides line up with TRBD1. The CDR3 is made up of 15 amino acids. The germline CDR1 and CDR2 sequences are MNHNS and SASEGT. J gave up 7 bases and V 1 base, and 7 bases lay outside the gene matches. The CDR3 coding sequence is TGTGCCAGCAGTGAAGGGTTGGGACAGACAAATGAGCAGTTCTTC. Protein product: CASSEGLGQTNEQFF.